This TCR beta chain was obtained from a study of blood T cell repertoires in COVID-19. Study details: Samples came from the United States, Italy and Spain, spanning acute and convalescent COVID-19.

Authors' analysis steps: Amplification of reference gene primers provided the estimated nucleated cell counts. Assay: immunoSEQ multiplex PCR; the TCRdb copy retains only in-frame clones and omits some. V and J calls and clone size are copied from that table; D and trimming were computed from the DNA. The sample has around 67,000 clones, roughly nine tenths seen once. Germline lookup yields CDR1 SGHAT and CDR2 FQNNGV. Trimming took 4 bases from V and 3 from J; bases not matched to a gene: 3. The CDR3 spans 15 residues. In its sample, this clone was seen once. This sequence originates from a woman older than 75 with acute or convalescent COVID-19. This rearrangement joins TRBV11-2 to TRBJ1-4; 9 bases line up with TRBD1. Input material: peripheral blood. The CDR3 here is CASSWDRAANEKLFF. The CDR3, as DNA: TGTGCCAGCAGCTGGGACAGGGCTGCTAATGAAAAACTGTTTTTT. Full variable domain (outside the CDR3, taken from reference TRBV11-2 and TRBJ1-4): EAGVAQSPRYKIIEKRQSVAFWCNPISGHATLYWYQQILGQGPKLLIQFQNNGVVDDSQLPKDRFSAERLKGVDSTLKIQPAKLEDSAVYLCASSWDRAANEKLFFGSGTQLSVL.